These 11 T cell receptor beta chains share one sample of origin, sequenced in a study of shared clonotypes between healthy human individuals. Naive CD8 cells were CD45RO-negative, positively selected for CCR7, excluding terminally differentiated effector memory CD45RA+ cells. TCRdb's table, derived via immunoSEQ multiplex PCR, lists solely in-frame clones and lacks some. The sample has roughly 2.1 million clones, more than 85% seen once. The sample comprised naive CD8+ T cells from PBMCs. These receptors were collected from a man between 18 and 29 years old in good health. Some clones in this sample may be carry-over from other donors' samples.

This clone occurred a few times. The rearrangement uses TRBV7-8 and TRBJ1-5, with TRBD1 as a possible D gene (6 bases). The CDR3 runs to 15 residues. Germline assignment: CDR1 SGHVS and CDR2 FQNEAQ. V gave up 4 bases and J gave up 4 bases, with 14 bases separating them. The CDR3 sequence: CASSSSQGWNQPQHF. The CDR3 nucleotides read TGTGCCAGCAGCTCCAGCCAGGGGTGGAATCAGCCCCAGCATTTT.

The chain carries TRBV7-2 and TRBJ2-2; maybe TRBD1 (5 bases). Germline CDR1 is SGHTA and CDR2 is FQGNSA. The CDR3 is 16 residues long. V lost 1 base and J lost 0, with 9 bases in between. The DNA of the CDR3 is TGTGCCAGCAGCTTAGGGGGCCTTCCGAACACCGGGGAGCTGTTTTTT. Its protein product is CASSLGGLPNTGELFF.

The chain combines TRBV25-1 with TRBJ2-3, with no clear D. The germline CDR1 and CDR2 sequences are MGHDK and SYGVNS. The CDR3 totals 12 residues. Trimming shortened V by 3 bases and J by 10 bases, and 11 bases separated the two germline ends. CDR3: CASSEGSEAQYF. As DNA, the CDR3 is TGTGCCAGCAGTGAGGGGTCTGAGGCGCAGTATTTT. The full variable domain, its missing parts supplied by reference TRBV25-1 and TRBJ2-3, is EADIYQTPRYLVIGTGKKITLECSQTMGHDKMYWYQQDPGMELHLIHYSYGVNSTEKGDLSSESTVSRIRTEHFPLTLESARPSHTSQYLCASSEGSEAQYFGPGTRLTVL.

V and J are TRBV5-1 and TRBJ2-7; 8 nucleotides line up with TRBD1. Trimming cost V 1 base and J 1 base; bases outside gene matches: 4. There are 15 residues in the CDR3. The germline CDR1 and CDR2 sequences are SGHRS and YFSETQ. CDR3 sequence (DNA): TGCGCCAGCAGCTTGAGGACAGGGCAATCCTACGAGCAGTACTTC. Encoded protein: CASSLRTGQSYEQYF.

Concerning this clone: Other DNA sequences of this sample code for an identical CDR3. The V gene is TRBV19, the J gene TRBJ2-2; 7 nucleotides match TRBD1. The CDR3 has 15 amino acids. Trimming took 4 bases from V and 6 from J; bases not matched to a gene: 8. Germline-derived CDR1 and CDR2 are LNHDA and SQIVND (reference sequence). The CDR3 protein is CASSRDREGAGELFF. CDR3 sequence (DNA): TGTGCCAGTAGTAGAGACAGGGAAGGGGCCGGGGAGCTGTTTTTT.

The chain carries TRBV2 and TRBJ1-1; a possible D gene is TRBD1 (5 bases). The V gene's germline CDR1 is SNHLY and CDR2 FYNNEI. CDR3 length equals 16 residues. V shed 6 bases and J shed 0 bases, with 17 bases lying between them. CDR3 region: CASSGSGTTMNTEAFF. The DNA for the CDR3 is TGTGCCAGCAGCGGGTCCGGGACCACAATGAACACTGAAGCTTTCTTT. The complete variable domain, with remaining parts taken from reference TRBV2 and TRBJ1-1, reads EPEVTQTPSHQVTQMGQEVILRCVPISNHLYFYWYRQILGQKVEFLVSFYNNEISEKSEIFDDQFSVERPDGSNFTLKIRSTKLEDSAMYFCASSGSGTTMNTEAFFGQGTRLTVV.

The gene calls are TRBV13 and TRBJ1-4; D is ambiguous. Germline V gene sequence: CDR1 PRHDT, CDR2 FYEKMQ (reference sequence). The germline V and J ends were trimmed by 5 bases and 4 bases, with 14 bases remaining between them. The CDR3 totals 15 residues. The CDR3 coding sequence is TGTGCCAGCAGCCGACTTACAGAAGATAATGAAAAACTGTTTTTT. Translation: CASSRLTEDNEKLFF.

This clone has only one observation. The chain employs TRBV7-9 and TRBJ2-5, with 9 bases that match TRBD1. Germline V gene sequence: CDR1 SEHNR, CDR2 FQNEAQ (reference sequence). J lost 1 base, V lost 1 base, and 1 base had no gene match. This CDR3 spans 15 amino acids. CDR3 DNA sequence: TGTGCCAGCAGCTTAGTGACAGGGGGCCAAGAGACCCAGTACTTC. Protein: CASSLVTGGQETQYF.

The chain has TRBV4-1 and TRBJ2-1; D is ambiguous. Trimming left V 0 bases short and J 10 bases short, with 13 bases between. Germline CDR1 reads MGHRA; CDR2 reads YSYEKL. This CDR3 is built from 14 residues. The CDR3 DNA reads TGCGCCAGCAGCCAAGAACGGAGTCCCCCCGAGCAGTTCTTC. The encoded protein is CASSQERSPPEQFF.

The chain employs TRBV9 and TRBJ2-5; tentatively, D is TRBD2 (6 bases). V was cut by 4 bases and J by 5 bases, with 18 bases left in between. Germline CDR1 and CDR2: SGDLS and YYNGEE. The CDR3 contains 15 residues. CDR3 DNA sequence: TGTGCCAGCAGCCCCTTGGGGGGATCAATCGAGACCCAGTACTTC. This codes for CASSPLGGSIETQYF.

The V gene is TRBV7-6, the J gene TRBJ1-1; tentatively, D is TRBD1 (5 bases). The germline V and J ends were trimmed by 1 base and 4 bases, with 13 bases remaining between them. The germline CDR1 and CDR2 sequences are SGHVS and FNYEAQ. This CDR3 spans 15 amino acids. The CDR3: CASSLGVREVTEAFF. CDR3 DNA: TGTGCCAGCAGCTTAGGCGTCAGGGAGGTCACTGAAGCTTTCTTT.